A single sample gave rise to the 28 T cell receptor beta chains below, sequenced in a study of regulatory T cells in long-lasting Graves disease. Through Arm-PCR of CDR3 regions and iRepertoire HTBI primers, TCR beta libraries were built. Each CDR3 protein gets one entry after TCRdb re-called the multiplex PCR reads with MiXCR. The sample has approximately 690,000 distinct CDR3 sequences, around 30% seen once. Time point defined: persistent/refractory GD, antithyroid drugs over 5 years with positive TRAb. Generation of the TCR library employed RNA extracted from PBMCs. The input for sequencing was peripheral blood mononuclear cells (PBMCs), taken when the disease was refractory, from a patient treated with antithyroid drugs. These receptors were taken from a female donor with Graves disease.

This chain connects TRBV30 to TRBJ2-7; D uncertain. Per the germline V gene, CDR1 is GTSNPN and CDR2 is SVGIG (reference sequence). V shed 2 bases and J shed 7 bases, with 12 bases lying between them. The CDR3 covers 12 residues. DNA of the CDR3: TGTGCCTGGAGTTCCGGGCCGGAAGAGCAGTACTTC. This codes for CAWSSGPEEQYF.

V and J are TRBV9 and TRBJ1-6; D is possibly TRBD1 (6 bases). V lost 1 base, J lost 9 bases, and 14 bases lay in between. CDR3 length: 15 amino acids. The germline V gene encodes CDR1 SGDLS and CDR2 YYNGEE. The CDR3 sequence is CASSVSGGAGSPLHF. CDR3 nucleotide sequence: TGTGCCAGCAGCGTATCCGGGGGGGCCGGTTCACCCCTCCACTTT. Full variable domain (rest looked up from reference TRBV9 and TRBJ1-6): DSGVTQTPKHLITATGQRVTLRCSPRSGDLSVYWYQQSLDQGLQFLIQYYNGEERAKGNILERFSAQQFPDLHSELNLSSLELGDSALYFCASSVSGGAGSPLHFGNGTRLTVT.

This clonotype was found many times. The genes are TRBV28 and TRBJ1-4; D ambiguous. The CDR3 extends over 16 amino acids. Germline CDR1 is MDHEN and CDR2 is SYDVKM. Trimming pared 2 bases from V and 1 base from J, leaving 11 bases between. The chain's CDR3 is CASSLIQERTNEKLFF. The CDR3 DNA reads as TGTGCCAGCAGTTTAATCCAGGAGCGAACTAATGAAAAACTGTTTTTT.

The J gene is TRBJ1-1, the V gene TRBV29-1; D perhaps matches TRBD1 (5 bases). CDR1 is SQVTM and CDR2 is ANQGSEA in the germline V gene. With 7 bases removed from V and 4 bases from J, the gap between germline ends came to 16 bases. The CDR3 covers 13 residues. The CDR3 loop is CSGLGRVGTEAFF. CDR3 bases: TGCAGCGGACTCGGCAGGGTGGGCACTGAAGCTTTCTTT. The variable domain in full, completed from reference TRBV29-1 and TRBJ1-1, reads SAVISQKPSRDICQRGTSLTIQCQVDSQVTMMFWYRQQPGQSLTLIATANQGSEATYESGFVIDKFPISRPNLTFSTLTVSNMSPEDSSIYLCSGLGRVGTEAFFGQGTRLTVV.

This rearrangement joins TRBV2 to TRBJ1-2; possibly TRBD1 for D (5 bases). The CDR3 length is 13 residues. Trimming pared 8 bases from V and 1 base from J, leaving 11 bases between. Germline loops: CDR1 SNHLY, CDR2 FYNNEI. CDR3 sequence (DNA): TGTGCCAGCTCTGACAGCTTTAACTATGGCTACACCTTC. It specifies CASSDSFNYGYTF.

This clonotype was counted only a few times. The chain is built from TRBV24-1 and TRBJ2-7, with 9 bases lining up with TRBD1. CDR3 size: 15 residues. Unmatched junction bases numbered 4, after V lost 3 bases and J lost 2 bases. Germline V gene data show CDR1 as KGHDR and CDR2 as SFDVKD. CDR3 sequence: CATSDNRGRTYEQYF. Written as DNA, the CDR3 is TGTGCCACCAGTGATAACAGGGGGCGAACCTACGAGCAGTACTTC.

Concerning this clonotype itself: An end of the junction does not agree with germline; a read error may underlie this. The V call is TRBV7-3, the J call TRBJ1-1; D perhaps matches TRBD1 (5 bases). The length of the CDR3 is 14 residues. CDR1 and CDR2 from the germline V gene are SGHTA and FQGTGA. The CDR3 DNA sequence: TGTTCCAGCAGCTTAACAGGTGGGAACACTGAAGCTTTCTTT. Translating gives CSSSLTGGNTEAFF.

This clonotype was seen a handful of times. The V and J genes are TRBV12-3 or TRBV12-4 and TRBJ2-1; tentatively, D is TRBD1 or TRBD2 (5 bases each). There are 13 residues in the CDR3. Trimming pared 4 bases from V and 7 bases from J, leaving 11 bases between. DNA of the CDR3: TGTGCCAGCAGTTACGGGACCCTGAATGAGCAGTTCTTC. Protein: CASSYGTLNEQFF.

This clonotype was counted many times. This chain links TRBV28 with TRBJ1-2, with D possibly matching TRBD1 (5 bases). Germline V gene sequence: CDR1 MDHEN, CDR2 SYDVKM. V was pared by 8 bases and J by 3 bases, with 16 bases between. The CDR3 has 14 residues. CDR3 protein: CASSEAGTDYGYTF. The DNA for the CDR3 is TGTGCCAGCTCCGAAGCCGGGACTGACTATGGCTACACCTTC.

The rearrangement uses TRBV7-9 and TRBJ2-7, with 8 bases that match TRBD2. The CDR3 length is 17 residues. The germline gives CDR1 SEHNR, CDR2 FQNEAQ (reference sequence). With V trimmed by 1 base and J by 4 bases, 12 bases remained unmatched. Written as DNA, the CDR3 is TGTGCCAGCAGCTTAGGAGGGGGTGTCGGCGGGGGGTACGAGCAGTACTTC. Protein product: CASSLGGGVGGGYEQYF.

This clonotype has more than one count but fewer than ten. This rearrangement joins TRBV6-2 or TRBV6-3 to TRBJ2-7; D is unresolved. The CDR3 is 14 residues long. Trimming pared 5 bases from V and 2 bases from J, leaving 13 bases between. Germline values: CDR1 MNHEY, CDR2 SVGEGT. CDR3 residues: CASSHHSVPYEQYF. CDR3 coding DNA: TGTGCCAGCAGTCACCACTCAGTTCCCTACGAGCAGTACTTC.

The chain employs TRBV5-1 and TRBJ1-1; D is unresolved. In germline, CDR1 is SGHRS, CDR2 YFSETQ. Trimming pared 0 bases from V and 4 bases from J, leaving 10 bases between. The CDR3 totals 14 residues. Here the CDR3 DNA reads TGCGCCAGCAGCTTGGTGGGGATTGGCACTGAAGCTTTCTTT. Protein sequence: CASSLVGIGTEAFF.

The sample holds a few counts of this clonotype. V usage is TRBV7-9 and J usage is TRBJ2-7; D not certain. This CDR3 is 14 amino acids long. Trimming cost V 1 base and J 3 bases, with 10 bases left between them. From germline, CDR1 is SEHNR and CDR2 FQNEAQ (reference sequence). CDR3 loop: CASSLVGSVYEQYF. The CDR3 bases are TGTGCCAGCAGCTTAGTCGGAAGCGTCTACGAGCAGTACTTC.

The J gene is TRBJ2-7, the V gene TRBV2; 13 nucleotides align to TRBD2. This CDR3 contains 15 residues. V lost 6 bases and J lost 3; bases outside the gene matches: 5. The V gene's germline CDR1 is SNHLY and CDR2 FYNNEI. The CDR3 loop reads CASRDRTSGSYEQYF. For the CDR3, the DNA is TGTGCCAGCAGGGATCGGACTAGCGGGAGCTACGAGCAGTACTTC.

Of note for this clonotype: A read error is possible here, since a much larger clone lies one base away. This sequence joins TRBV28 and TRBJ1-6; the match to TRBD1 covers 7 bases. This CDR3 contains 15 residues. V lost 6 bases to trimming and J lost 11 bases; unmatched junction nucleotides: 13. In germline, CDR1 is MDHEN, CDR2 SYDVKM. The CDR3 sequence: CASSQPTGMGPPLHF. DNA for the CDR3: TGTGCCAGCAGCCAACCGACAGGGATGGGTCCACCCCTCCACTTT.

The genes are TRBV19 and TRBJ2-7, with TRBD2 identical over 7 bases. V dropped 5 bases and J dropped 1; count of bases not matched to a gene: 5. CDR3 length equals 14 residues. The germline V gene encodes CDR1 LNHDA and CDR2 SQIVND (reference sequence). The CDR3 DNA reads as TGTGCCAGTAGTCCCTCACTAGCGTCCTACGAGCAGTACTTC. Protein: CASSPSLASYEQYF.

The CDR3 nucleotides read TGTGCCAGCAGTTCTCTAGGGGTTCTTTTCTCTTCTGGAAACACCATATATTTT. This translates into CASSSLGVLFSSGNTIYF. The chain carries TRBV12-3 or TRBV12-4 and TRBJ1-3; perhaps TRBD1 as D (5 bases). The CDR3 runs to 18 residues. Trimming left V 4 bases short and J 1 base short, with 20 bases between.

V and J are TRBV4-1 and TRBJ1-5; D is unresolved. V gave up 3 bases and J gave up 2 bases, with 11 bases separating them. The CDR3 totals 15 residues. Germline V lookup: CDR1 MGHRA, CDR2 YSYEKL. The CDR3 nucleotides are TGCGCCAGCAGCCAGCCCCCTCTAGGCAATCAGCCCCAGCATTTT. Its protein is CASSQPPLGNQPQHF.

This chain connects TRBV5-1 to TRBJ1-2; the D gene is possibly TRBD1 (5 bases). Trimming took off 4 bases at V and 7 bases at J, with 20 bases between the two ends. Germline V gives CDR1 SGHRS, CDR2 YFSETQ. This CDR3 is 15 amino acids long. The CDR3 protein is CASSVGTARASGYTF. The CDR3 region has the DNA TGCGCCAGCAGCGTGGGGACGGCCCGAGCGAGTGGCTACACCTTC. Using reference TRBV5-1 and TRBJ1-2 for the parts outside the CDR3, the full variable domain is KAGVTQTPRYLIKTRGQQVTLSCSPISGHRSVSWYQQTPGQGLQFLFEYFSETQRNKGNFPGRFSGRQFSNSRSEMNVSTLELGDSALYLCASSVGTARASGYTFGSGTRLTVV.

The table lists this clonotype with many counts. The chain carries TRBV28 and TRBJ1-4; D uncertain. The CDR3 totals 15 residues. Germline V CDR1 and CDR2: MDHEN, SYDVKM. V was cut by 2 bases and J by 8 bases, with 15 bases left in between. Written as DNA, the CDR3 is TGTGCCAGCAGTTTAGATCAGTTGGCGCTCGAAAAACTGTTTTTT. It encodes CASSLDQLALEKLFF. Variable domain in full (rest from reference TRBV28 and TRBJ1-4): DVKVTQSSRYLVKRTGEKVFLECVQDMDHENMFWYRQDPGLGLRLIYFSYDVKMKEKGDIPEGYSVSREKKERFSLILESASTNQTSMYLCASSLDQLALEKLFFGSGTQLSVL.

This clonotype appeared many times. The CDR3 is CASSQLTGREKLFF. The CDR3 DNA follows: TGTGCCAGCAGCCAGTTGACAGGGAGGGAGAAACTGTTTTTT. The chain uses TRBV3-1 and TRBJ1-4, with TRBD1 identical over 7 bases. The CDR3 spans 14 residues. Germline values: CDR1 LGHDT, CDR2 YNNKEL (reference sequence). Trimming took 3 bases from V and 11 from J; bases not matched to a gene: 9.

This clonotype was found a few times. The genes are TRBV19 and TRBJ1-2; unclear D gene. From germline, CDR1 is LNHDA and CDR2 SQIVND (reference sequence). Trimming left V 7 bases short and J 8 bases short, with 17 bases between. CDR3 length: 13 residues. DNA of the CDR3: TGTGCCAGTACGGAGTCGGTGGATCTCGGCTACACCTTC. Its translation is CASTESVDLGYTF.

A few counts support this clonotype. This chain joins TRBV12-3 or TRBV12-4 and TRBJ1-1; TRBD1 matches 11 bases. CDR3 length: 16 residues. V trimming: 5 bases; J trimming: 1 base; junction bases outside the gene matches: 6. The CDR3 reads CASSLGQGGQNTEAFF. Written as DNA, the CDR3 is TGTGCCAGCAGTCTGGGACAGGGGGGACAGAACACTGAAGCTTTCTTT.

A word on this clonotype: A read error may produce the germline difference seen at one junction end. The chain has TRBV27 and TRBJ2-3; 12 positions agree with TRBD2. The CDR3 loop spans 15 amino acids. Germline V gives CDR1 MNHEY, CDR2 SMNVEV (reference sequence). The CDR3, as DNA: TGTGCCGGCAGCCTAGCGGGAGGGCCCACAGATACGCAGTATTTT. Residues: CAGSLAGGPTDTQYF.

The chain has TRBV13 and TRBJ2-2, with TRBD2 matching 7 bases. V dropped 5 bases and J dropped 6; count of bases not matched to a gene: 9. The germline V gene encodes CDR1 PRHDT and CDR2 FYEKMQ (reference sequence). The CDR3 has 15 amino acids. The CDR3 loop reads CASSLAGSGSGELFF. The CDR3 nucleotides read TGTGCCAGCAGCCTGGCTGGTAGCGGGTCCGGGGAGCTGTTTTTT.

The CDR3 region has the DNA TGTGCCAGCAGCTTACTTTGGGGGGCGCAATATGGCTACACCTTC. Translated: CASSLLWGAQYGYTF. V and J are TRBV7-2 and TRBJ1-2; D may be TRBD1 (6 bases). The germline CDR1 and CDR2 sequences are SGHTA and FQGNSA. Between the trimmed V and J ends, which lost 2 bases and 5 bases, there was a span of 15 bases. The CDR3 runs 15 residues.

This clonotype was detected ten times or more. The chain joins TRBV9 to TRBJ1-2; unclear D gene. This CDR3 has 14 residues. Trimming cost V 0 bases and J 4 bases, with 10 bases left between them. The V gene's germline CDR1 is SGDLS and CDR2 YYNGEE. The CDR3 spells CASSVARGFYGYTF. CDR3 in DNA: TGTGCCAGCAGCGTAGCCCGAGGGTTCTATGGCTACACCTTC.

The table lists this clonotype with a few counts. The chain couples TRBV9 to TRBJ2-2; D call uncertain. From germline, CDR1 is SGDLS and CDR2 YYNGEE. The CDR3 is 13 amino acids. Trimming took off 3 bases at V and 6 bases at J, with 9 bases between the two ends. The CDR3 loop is CASSAKVAGELFF. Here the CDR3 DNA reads TGTGCCAGCAGCGCAAAGGTGGCCGGGGAGCTGTTTTTT.